This T cell receptor (beta chain) came from a study of T cells in Graves' hyperthyroidism and ophthalmopathy. Study details: It was at initial diagnosis, before any treatment, that peripheral blood was collected.

This clonotype occurred many times. The target antigen is unknown. V shed 9 bases and J shed 5 bases, with 14 bases lying between them. The CDR3 contains 12 residues. Germline V gene sequence: CDR1 SNHLY, CDR2 FYNNEI. General study findings and limits: Before onset, by a median of approximately 6.2 months, the model predicted ophthalmopathy. Blood samples included most of the expanded thyroid clonotypes exceeding 0.001.

Amplified regions were TCR beta CDR3 sequences from RNA transcripts. A set of HTBI primers served as the primers for a first-round RT-PCR of the TCR CDR3. Each CDR3 protein is one row after TCRdb ran MiXCR on the multiplex PCR reads. The sample has about 250,000 distinct CDR3 sequences, more than 20% seen once; the top ten hold approximately 35%. With duration under 3 months, ophthalmopathy was active: Clinical Activity Score at least 3, NOSPECS at least 4. The chain carries TRBV2 and TRBJ2-7, with no clear D. This receptor was taken from a woman in her thirties or forties with Graves' ophthalmopathy. The sequenced sample was blood. Here the CDR3 reads CASFVAFNEQYF. The CDR3 nucleotides are TGTGCCAGTTTCGTGGCGTTCAACGAGCAGTACTTC.